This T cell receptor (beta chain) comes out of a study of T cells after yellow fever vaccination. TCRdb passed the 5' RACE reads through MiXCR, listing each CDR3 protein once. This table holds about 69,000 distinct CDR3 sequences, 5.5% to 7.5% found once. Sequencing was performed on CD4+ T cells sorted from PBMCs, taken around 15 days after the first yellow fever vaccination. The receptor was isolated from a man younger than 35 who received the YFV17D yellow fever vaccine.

CDR3 sequence reads: CASSLWGTGATDTQYF. CDR3 coding DNA: TGTGCCAGCAGTTTGTGGGGGACAGGGGCAACAGATACGCAGTATTTT. The chain carries TRBV12-3 or TRBV12-4 and TRBJ2-3; 10 bases align to TRBD1. The length of the CDR3 is 16 residues. The ends lost 3 bases at V and 3 bases at J; junction bases unmatched: 6.